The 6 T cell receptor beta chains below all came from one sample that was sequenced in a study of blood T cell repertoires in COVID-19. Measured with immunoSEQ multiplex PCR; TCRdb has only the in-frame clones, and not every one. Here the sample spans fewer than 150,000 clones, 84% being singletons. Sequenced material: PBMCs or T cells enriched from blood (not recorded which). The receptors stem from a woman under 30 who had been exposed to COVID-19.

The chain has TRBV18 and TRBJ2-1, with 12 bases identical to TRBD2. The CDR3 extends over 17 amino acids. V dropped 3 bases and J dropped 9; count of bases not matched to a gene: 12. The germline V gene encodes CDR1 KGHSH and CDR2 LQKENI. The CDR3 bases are TGTGCCAGCTCACCTCGGACTAGCGGGGTTGGAGGAGGTGAGCAGTTCTTC. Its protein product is CASSPRTSGVGGGEQFF.

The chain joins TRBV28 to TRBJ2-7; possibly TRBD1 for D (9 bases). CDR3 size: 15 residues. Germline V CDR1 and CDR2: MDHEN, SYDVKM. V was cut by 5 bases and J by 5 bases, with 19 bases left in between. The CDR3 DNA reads TGTGCCAGCAGTATAGCGGGACAGGGTGAAAACGAGCAGTACTTC. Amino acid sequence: CASSIAGQGENEQYF.

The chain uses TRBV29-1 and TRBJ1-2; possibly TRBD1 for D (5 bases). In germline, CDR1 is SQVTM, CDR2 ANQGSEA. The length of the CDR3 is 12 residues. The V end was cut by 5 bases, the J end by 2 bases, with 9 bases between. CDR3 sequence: CSVLPGNYGYTF. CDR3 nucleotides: TGCAGCGTTCTCCCAGGGAACTATGGCTACACCTTC.

DNA for the CDR3: TGTGCCAGCTCATTCCGATCGGCTAGCGGGAGTCAGTACGAGCAGTACTTC. Translation gives CASSFRSASGSQYEQYF. This chain connects TRBV18 to TRBJ2-7; 10 bases line up with TRBD2. Germline V gene lookup returns CDR1 KGHSH and CDR2 LQKENI. There are 17 residues in the CDR3. Trimming cost V 5 bases and J 4 bases; bases outside gene matches: 14.

This CDR3 reads CSVVTAGNTIYF. CDR3 in DNA: TGCAGCGTTGTGACTGCCGGAAACACCATATATTTT. The chain carries TRBV29-1 and TRBJ1-3; no definite D call. CDR1 and CDR2 (germline): SQVTM, ANQGSEA. The CDR3 has 12 residues. V was trimmed by 4 bases and J by 4 bases, leaving 8 bases between them.

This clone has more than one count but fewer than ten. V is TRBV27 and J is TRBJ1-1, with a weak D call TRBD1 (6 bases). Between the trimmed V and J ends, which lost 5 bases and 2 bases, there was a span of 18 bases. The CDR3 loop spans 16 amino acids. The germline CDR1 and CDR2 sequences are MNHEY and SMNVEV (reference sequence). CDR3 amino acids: CASSLSRGSINTEAFF. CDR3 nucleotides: TGTGCCAGCAGTCTAAGCAGGGGCTCAATCAACACTGAAGCTTTCTTT.